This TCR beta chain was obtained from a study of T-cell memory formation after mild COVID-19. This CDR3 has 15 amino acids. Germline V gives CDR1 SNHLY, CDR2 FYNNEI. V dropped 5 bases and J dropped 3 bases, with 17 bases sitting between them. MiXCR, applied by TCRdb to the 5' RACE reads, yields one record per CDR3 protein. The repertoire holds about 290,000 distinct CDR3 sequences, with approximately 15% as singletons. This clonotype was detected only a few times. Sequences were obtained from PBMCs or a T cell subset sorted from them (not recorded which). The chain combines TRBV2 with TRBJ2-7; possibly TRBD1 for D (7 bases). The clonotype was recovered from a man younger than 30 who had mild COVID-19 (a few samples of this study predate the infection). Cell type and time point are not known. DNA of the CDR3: TGTGCCAGCAGTAAAGGCGGGACAGCTAACTACGAGCAGTACTTC. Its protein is CASSKGGTANYEQYF.